This entry lists 30 T cell receptor beta chains sequenced from one sample in a study of T cell responses to AZD1222 COVID-19 vaccine. Repertoires were generated with immunoSEQ multiplex PCR, while TCRdb's copy carries only in-frame clones and drops some. The sample lists more than 140,000 clones; 90% to 95% were seen once. The source material was peripheral blood, sampled on day 0 of MenACWY control vaccination. The receptors come from an adult in good health.

This clone was observed a single time. CDR3 bases: TGCGCCAGCAGCAAGGGACTAGCGGGTTACAATGAGCAGTTCTTC. This translates into CASSKGLAGYNEQFF. The chain couples TRBV10-2 to TRBJ2-1, with TRBD2 matching over 12 bases. This CDR3 is built from 15 residues. Per the germline V gene, CDR1 is WSHSY and CDR2 is SAAADI. The V and J ends lost 6 bases and 4 bases, in that order; junction bases with no gene match: 4.

V usage is TRBV28 and J usage is TRBJ2-7, with TRBD1 matching 9 bases. The germline CDR1 and CDR2 sequences are MDHEN and SYDVKM. V dropped 6 bases and J dropped 3; count of bases not matched to a gene: 6. The CDR3 contains 14 residues. The CDR3 reads CASRAGTGSYEQYF. The CDR3 nucleotides read TGTGCCAGCAGGGCCGGGACAGGGAGCTACGAGCAGTACTTC. The full variable domain, rest sourced from reference TRBV28 and TRBJ2-7, is DVKVTQSSRYLVKRTGEKVFLECVQDMDHENMFWYRQDPGLGLRLIYFSYDVKMKEKGDIPEGYSVSREKKERFSLILESASTNQTSMYLCASRAGTGSYEQYFGPGTRLTVT.

V is TRBV6-1 and J is TRBJ1-5; 9 positions match TRBD1. Germline CDR1 MNHNS, CDR2 SASEGT. V trimming: 2 bases; J trimming: 3 bases; junction bases outside the gene matches: 8. The CDR3 length is 17 residues. The chain's CDR3 is CASSEYRGTGYNQPQHF. The CDR3, as DNA: TGTGCCAGCAGTGAATATCGGGGGACAGGGTACAATCAGCCCCAGCATTTT.

This rearrangement joins TRBV4-1 to TRBJ1-1; D is ambiguous. The germline V and J ends were trimmed by 0 bases and 1 base, with 12 bases remaining between them. This CDR3 region has 16 residues. Per germline, CDR1 MGHRA and CDR2 YSYEKL. In DNA, the CDR3 is TGCGCCAGCAGCCAAGAACAGCGGGTCAGGAACACTGAAGCTTTCTTT. It codes for CASSQEQRVRNTEAFF.

This clone came up once. The rearrangement joins TRBV11-3 to TRBJ1-4; D remains unclear. Germline V gives CDR1 SGHNT, CDR2 YENEEA. V lost 5 bases and J 10 bases, leaving 8 bases between the germline ends. The CDR3 is 11 amino acids. The CDR3 nucleotides read TGTGCCAGCAGCCCCCCCGGAAAACTGTTTTTT. This encodes CASSPPGKLFF. The full variable domain, with the rest looked up from reference TRBV11-3 and TRBJ1-4, is EAGVVQSPRYKIIEKKQPVAFWCNPISGHNTLYWYLQNLGQGPELLIRYENEEAVDDSQLPKDRFSAERLKGVDSTLKIQPAELGDSAVYLCASSPPGKLFFGSGTQLSVL.

J is TRBJ2-2 and V is TRBV5-4, with TRBD1 matching 8 bases. Germline loops: CDR1 SGHNT, CDR2 YYREEE (reference sequence). The CDR3 loop spans 16 amino acids. J gave up 1 base and V 1 base, and 3 bases lay outside the gene matches. CDR3 nucleotide sequence: TGTGCCAGCAGCTTGTCTGGGACAGGGAACACCGGGGAGCTGTTTTTT. Translation: CASSLSGTGNTGELFF.

J is TRBJ1-1 and V is TRBV2; 10 positions match TRBD1. J was trimmed by 5 bases and V by 6 bases; bases with no gene match: 3. CDR1 is SNHLY and CDR2 is FYNNEI in the germline V gene. The CDR3 runs to 13 residues. DNA of the CDR3: TGTGCCAGCAGGACAGGGGGCCGAACTGAAGCTTTCTTT. Encoded protein: CASRTGGRTEAFF.

This chain joins TRBV7-9 and TRBJ1-6; D is unclear. The CDR3 has 14 residues. Trimming shortened V by 6 bases and J by 9 bases, and 15 bases separated the two germline ends. Germline V gives CDR1 SEHNR, CDR2 FQNEAQ (reference sequence). The CDR3 spells CASSVLAKASPLHF. The CDR3 bases are TGTGCCAGCAGTGTTCTGGCCAAGGCTTCACCCCTCCACTTT.

The chain uses TRBV3-1 (or the pseudogene TRBV3-2) and TRBJ2-7, with 7 bases aligning to TRBD1. This CDR3 is 16 amino acids long. From germline, CDR1 is LGHDT and CDR2 YNNKEL (reference sequence). The trim removed 6 bases at V and 0 bases at J, leaving 11 bases unmatched. CDR3 region: CASSRQGSMPSYEQYF. DNA for the CDR3: TGTGCCAGCAGTCGACAGGGATCAATGCCCTCCTACGAGCAGTACTTC.

The CDR3, as DNA: TGTGCCTGGAGTGAGGGGACGGTGAACACTGAAGCTTTCTTT. This gives the protein CAWSEGTVNTEAFF. The rearrangement links TRBV30 to TRBJ1-1; TRBD1 might be the D (5 bases). The V and J ends lost 1 base and 0 bases respectively, with 9 bases between them. Per the germline V gene, CDR1 is GTSNPN and CDR2 is SVGIG (reference sequence). This CDR3 is built from 14 residues.

This CDR3 reads CASSYQNTEAFF. CDR3 sequence (DNA): TGTGCCAGCAGCTACCAGAACACTGAAGCTTTCTTT. The rearrangement links TRBV7-9 to TRBJ1-1; D is unresolved. V was clipped by 4 bases and J by 1 base, with 4 bases between them. Germline assignment: CDR1 SEHNR and CDR2 FQNEAQ (reference sequence). The CDR3 sequence is 12 residues long.

This clone was counted a single time. The rearrangement joins TRBV28 to TRBJ1-2; TRBD1 might be the D (6 bases). Germline CDR1 is MDHEN and CDR2 is SYDVKM. V was pared by 2 bases and J by 8 bases, with 18 bases between. CDR3 length: 15 residues. The CDR3 sequence is CASSLGGTIGAGYTF. CDR3 nucleotide sequence: TGTGCCAGCAGTTTAGGGGGCACCATCGGCGCGGGCTACACCTTC.

V and J are TRBV7-9 and TRBJ1-4, with 7 bases matching TRBD1. Germline V gene sequence: CDR1 SEHNR, CDR2 FQNEAQ (reference sequence). The CDR3 sequence is 15 residues long. Trimming removed 5 bases from V and 7 bases from J; junction bases left unmatched: 10. CDR3 sequence reads: CASSQSTGESEKLFF. The CDR3, as DNA: TGTGCCAGCAGCCAAAGCACAGGGGAGAGTGAAAAACTGTTTTTT. The entire variable domain, with the rest obtained from reference TRBV7-9 and TRBJ1-4, is as follows: DTGVSQNPRHKITKRGQNVTFRCDPISEHNRLYWYRQTLGQGPEFLTYFQNEAQLEKSRLLSDRFSAERPKGSFSTLEIQRTEQGDSAMYLCASSQSTGESEKLFFGSGTQLSVL.

This sequence joins TRBV5-6 and TRBJ1-2; 7 bases match TRBD1. V lost 0 bases, J lost 3 bases, and 8 bases stayed unmatched. The CDR3 covers 16 residues. The V gene's germline CDR1 is SGHDT and CDR2 YYEEEE. CDR3 residues: CASSLGTGGRYYGYTF. The CDR3 coding sequence is TGTGCCAGCAGCTTGGGGACAGGTGGAAGATACTATGGCTACACCTTC. The full variable domain, in which reference TRBV5-6 and TRBJ1-2 provide the parts outside the CDR3, is DAGVTQSPTHLIKTRGQQVTLRCSPKSGHDTVSWYQQALGQGPQFIFQYYEEEERQRGNFPDRFSGHQFPNYSSELNVNALLLGDSALYLCASSLGTGGRYYGYTFGSGTRLTVV.

V gene TRBV3-1 (or the pseudogene TRBV3-2) combines with J gene TRBJ2-1; 10 positions agree with TRBD2. The V and J ends lost 2 bases and 6 bases, in that order; junction bases with no gene match: 7. The germline CDR1 and CDR2 sequences are LGHDT and YNNKEL (reference sequence). CDR3 size: 16 residues. As DNA, the CDR3 is TGTGCCAGCAGCCAATGGACTAGCGGCATAACCAATGAGCAGTTCTTC. It yields the protein CASSQWTSGITNEQFF.

The gene calls are TRBV2 and TRBJ1-1; D unclear. The CDR3 extends over 14 amino acids. The V end lost 3 bases, the J end lost 0 bases, and 8 bases lay between the germline ends. Looked up from germline, CDR1 is SNHLY and CDR2 is FYNNEI. CDR3: CASSDGRMNTEAFF. CDR3 nucleotides: TGTGCCAGCAGTGACGGACGGATGAACACTGAAGCTTTCTTT.

This clone was picked up a small number of times. The rearrangement joins TRBV3-1 (or the pseudogene TRBV3-2) to TRBJ1-2; 10 positions match TRBD1. The CDR3 runs 16 residues. The germline V gene has CDR1 LGHDT and CDR2 YNNKEL (reference sequence). V lost 4 bases, J lost 5 bases, and 10 bases stayed unmatched. The CDR3 DNA follows: TGTGCCAGCAGCCCACCTTGGGACAGGGGCCGTTATGGCTACACCTTC. It translates to CASSPPWDRGRYGYTF.

The chain uses TRBV30 and TRBJ1-2; D is possibly TRBD1 (5 bases). Germline-derived CDR1 and CDR2 are GTSNPN and SVGIG (reference sequence). V dropped 2 bases and J dropped 8 bases, with 15 bases sitting between them. The CDR3 extends over 13 amino acids. The CDR3 sequence: CAWSNVRGSGYTF. The CDR3, as DNA: TGTGCCTGGAGTAACGTTCGGGGGTCGGGCTACACCTTC.

CDR3 protein: CASSQGRGTTDTQYF. Here the CDR3 DNA reads TGTGCCAGCAGTCAGGGTAGGGGGACCACAGATACGCAGTATTTT. The genes are TRBV2 and TRBJ2-3; D is possibly TRBD1 (6 bases). The V end was cut by 5 bases, the J end by 2 bases, with 14 bases between. CDR3 length: 15 residues. Germline loops: CDR1 SNHLY, CDR2 FYNNEI.

The chain has TRBV28 and TRBJ2-3; possibly TRBD2 for D (6 bases). The V and J ends lost 8 bases and 2 bases respectively, with 11 bases between them. CDR3 length: 13 amino acids. CDR1 MDHEN and CDR2 SYDVKM come from the germline V gene. The CDR3 nucleotides read TGTGCCAGCTCTGGGGACTCCACAGATACGCAGTATTTT. Translating it yields CASSGDSTDTQYF.

The gene calls are TRBV7-9 and TRBJ1-2, with D maybe TRBD1 (5 bases). Trimming cost V 6 bases and J 7 bases, with 15 bases left between them. This CDR3 region has 13 residues. Germline-derived CDR1 and CDR2 are SEHNR and FQNEAQ (reference sequence). As DNA, the CDR3 is TGTGCCAGCAGTTGGGACGTCGGTAGTGGCTACACCTTC. Translating it yields CASSWDVGSGYTF.

The chain has TRBV24-1 and TRBJ1-2, with 9 bases identical to TRBD1. The CDR3 is made up of 15 amino acids. V lost 3 bases to trimming and J lost 4 bases; unmatched junction nucleotides: 5. Germline V CDR1 and CDR2: KGHDR, SFDVKD. CDR3 protein: CATSDPQGAGYGYTF. The CDR3 DNA reads as TGTGCCACCAGTGATCCACAGGGGGCGGGCTATGGCTACACCTTC.

The genes are TRBV6-2 or TRBV6-3 and TRBJ2-7, with 10 nucleotides matching TRBD2. Germline assignment: CDR1 MNHEY and CDR2 SVGEGT. The CDR3 has 15 residues. V trimming: 1 base; J trimming: 7 bases; junction bases outside the gene matches: 7. This chain's CDR3 is CASSYFLAGASEQYF. For the CDR3, the DNA is TGTGCCAGCAGTTACTTTCTAGCGGGGGCCTCTGAGCAGTACTTC.

CDR3 coding DNA: TGTGCCAGCAGCTTGAGGGCCTACGAGCAGTACTTC. Translation gives CASSLRAYEQYF. The chain links TRBV5-8 to TRBJ2-7, with no clear D. CDR1 SGHTS and CDR2 YDEGEE come from the germline V gene. V was shortened by 1 base and J by 2 bases, with 4 bases between the two germline ends. The CDR3 loop spans 12 amino acids.

The V and J genes are TRBV28 and TRBJ1-5; D may be TRBD1 (5 bases). Germline CDR1 is MDHEN and CDR2 is SYDVKM. The CDR3 has 15 residues. The germline V and J ends were trimmed by 3 bases and 6 bases, with 15 bases remaining between them. CDR3 amino acids: CASSFGGNYPQPQHF. The CDR3 DNA is TGTGCCAGCAGTTTCGGGGGAAATTATCCTCAGCCCCAGCATTTT. Drawing the rest from reference TRBV28 and TRBJ1-5, the complete variable domain is DVKVTQSSRYLVKRTGEKVFLECVQDMDHENMFWYRQDPGLGLRLIYFSYDVKMKEKGDIPEGYSVSREKKERFSLILESASTNQTSMYLCASSFGGNYPQPQHFGDGTRLSIL.

The chain is built from TRBV19 and TRBJ1-6; a possible D gene is TRBD1 (6 bases). Germline V gene sequence: CDR1 LNHDA, CDR2 SQIVND (reference sequence). The CDR3 contains 15 residues. V lost 4 bases, J lost 6 bases, and 13 bases lay in between. This CDR3 is CASSTSRDTNSPLHF. In nucleotides, the CDR3 is TGTGCCAGTAGTACAAGCCGGGACACTAATTCACCCCTCCACTTT.

CDR3 loop: CSGGQQETQYF. CDR3 coding DNA: TGCAGCGGAGGGCAGCAAGAGACCCAGTACTTC. This chain connects TRBV29-1 to TRBJ2-5; a possible D gene is TRBD2 (5 bases). The CDR3 spans 11 residues. V was clipped by 7 bases and J by 2 bases, with 8 bases between them. Germline V CDR1 and CDR2: SQVTM, ANQGSEA.

Written as DNA, the CDR3 is TGTGCCAGCAGCTCGTACAATGAGCAGTTCTTC. Translating it yields CASSSYNEQFF. V is TRBV13 and J is TRBJ2-1; D is unresolved. Germline lookup yields CDR1 PRHDT and CDR2 FYEKMQ (reference sequence). This CDR3 region has 11 residues. The V end lost 4 bases, the J end lost 4 bases, and 2 bases lay between the germline ends.

The genes are TRBV6-5 and TRBJ2-3, with D possibly TRBD1 on 6 matching bases. Germline CDR1 MNHEY, CDR2 SVGAGI. The V end lost 5 bases, the J end lost 2 bases, and 8 bases lay between the germline ends. CDR3 length equals 13 residues. CDR3 protein: CASSTGFTDTQYF. CDR3 DNA sequence: TGTGCCAGCAGTACAGGGTTCACAGATACGCAGTATTTT.

The chain recombines TRBV3-1 (or the pseudogene TRBV3-2) with TRBJ1-3, with 8 bases lining up with TRBD1. Germline values: CDR1 LGHDT, CDR2 YNNKEL (reference sequence). The CDR3 covers 18 residues. With 5 bases clipped from V and 0 bases from J, the junction kept 12 bases outside the gene matches. For the CDR3, the DNA is TGTGCCAGCAGCTATCGGACAGGGAATACCCTCTCTGGAAACACCATATATTTT. Translated: CASSYRTGNTLSGNTIYF.